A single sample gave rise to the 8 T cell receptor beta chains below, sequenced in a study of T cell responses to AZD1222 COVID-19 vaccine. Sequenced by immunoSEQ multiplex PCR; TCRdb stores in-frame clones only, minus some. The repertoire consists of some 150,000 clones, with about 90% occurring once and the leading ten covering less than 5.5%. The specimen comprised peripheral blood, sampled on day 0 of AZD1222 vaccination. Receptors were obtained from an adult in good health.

DNA of the CDR3: TGTGCCAGCAGTTACAAGGACGGATCGGGTTCACCCCTCCACTTT. Protein sequence: CASSYKDGSGSPLHF. The chain employs TRBV6-6 and TRBJ1-6; no reliable D call. Germline-derived CDR1 and CDR2 are MNHNY and SVGAGI (reference sequence). V was cut by 2 bases and J by 9 bases, with 14 bases left in between. The length of the CDR3 is 15 residues.

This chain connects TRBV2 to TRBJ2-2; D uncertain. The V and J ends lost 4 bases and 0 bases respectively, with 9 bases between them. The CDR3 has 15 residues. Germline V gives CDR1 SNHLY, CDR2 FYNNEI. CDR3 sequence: CASSVETANTGELFF. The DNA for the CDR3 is TGTGCCAGCAGTGTGGAGACGGCGAACACCGGGGAGCTGTTTTTT.

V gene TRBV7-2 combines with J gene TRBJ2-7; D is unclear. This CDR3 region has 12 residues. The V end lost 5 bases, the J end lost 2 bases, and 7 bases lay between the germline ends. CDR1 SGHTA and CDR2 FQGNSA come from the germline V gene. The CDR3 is CASSQTPYEQYF. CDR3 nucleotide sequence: TGTGCCAGCAGCCAAACCCCCTACGAGCAGTACTTC.

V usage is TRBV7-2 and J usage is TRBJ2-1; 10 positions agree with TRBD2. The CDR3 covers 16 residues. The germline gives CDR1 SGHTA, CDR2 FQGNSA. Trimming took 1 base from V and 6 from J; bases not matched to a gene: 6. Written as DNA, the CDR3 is TGTGCCAGCAGCTTAGGAGTAGCGGGGGGTATCAATGAGCAGTTCTTC. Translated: CASSLGVAGGINEQFF.

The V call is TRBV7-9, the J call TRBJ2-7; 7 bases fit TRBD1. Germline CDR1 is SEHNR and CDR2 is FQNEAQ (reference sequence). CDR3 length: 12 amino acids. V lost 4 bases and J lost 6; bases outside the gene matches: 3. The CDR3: CASSSQGPEQYF. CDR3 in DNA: TGTGCCAGCAGCTCACAGGGGCCCGAGCAGTACTTC. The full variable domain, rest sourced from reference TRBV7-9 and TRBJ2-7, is DTGVSQNPRHKITKRGQNVTFRCDPISEHNRLYWYRQTLGQGPEFLTYFQNEAQLEKSRLLSDRFSAERPKGSFSTLEIQRTEQGDSAMYLCASSSQGPEQYFGPGTRLTVT.

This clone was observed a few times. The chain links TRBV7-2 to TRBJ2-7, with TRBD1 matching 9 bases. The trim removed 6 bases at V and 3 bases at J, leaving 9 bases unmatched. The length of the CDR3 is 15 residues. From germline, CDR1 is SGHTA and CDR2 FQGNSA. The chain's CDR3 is CASSPLPGQGYEQYF. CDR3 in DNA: TGTGCCAGCAGTCCCCTACCGGGACAGGGCTACGAGCAGTACTTC.

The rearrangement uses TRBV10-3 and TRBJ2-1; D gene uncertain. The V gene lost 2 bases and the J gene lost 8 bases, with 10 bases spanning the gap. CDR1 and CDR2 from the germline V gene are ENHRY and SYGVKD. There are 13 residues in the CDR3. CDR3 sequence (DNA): TGTGCCATCAGTGAGCCTATTCCAGATGAGCAGTTCTTC. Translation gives CAISEPIPDEQFF.

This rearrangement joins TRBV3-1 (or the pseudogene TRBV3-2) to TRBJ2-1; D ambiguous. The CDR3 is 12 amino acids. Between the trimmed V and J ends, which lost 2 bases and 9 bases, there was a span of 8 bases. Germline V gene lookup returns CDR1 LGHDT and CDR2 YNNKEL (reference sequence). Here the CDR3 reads CASSQSYREQFF. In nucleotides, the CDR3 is TGTGCCAGCAGCCAATCCTATCGTGAGCAGTTCTTC.